A single count supports the clone carrying this T cell receptor (beta chain). The antigen is unknown. Synthetic inline TR CDR3 controls covering all V-J pairings were spiked into each PCR. The repertoire was sequenced with immunoSEQ multiplex PCR; TCRdb's copy has only in-frame clones and lacks some. The table has 29,000 or so clones, roughly 86% seen once; the top ten hold approximately 1.4%. Germline V gene lookup returns CDR1 SGDLS and CDR2 YYNGEE. The CDR3 is 17 residues long. The V and J ends lost 0 bases and 2 bases respectively, with 18 bases between them. The data originate from a study of multiple sclerosis patients with progressive multifocal leukoencephalopathy. Whole-study findings and limits: Before and during natalizumab, the clones expanded at PML already existed. Less diverse TRB repertoires were suggested in most PML patients.

Time point specified: more than 5 months of natalizumab therapy. The clonotype was recovered from a human donor with multiple sclerosis. This specimen consisted of PBMCs, obtained from a patient treated with natalizumab. The gene calls are TRBV9 and TRBJ2-7; D may be TRBD2 (5 bases). Here the CDR3 reads CASSVEGTSRGPYEQYF. The DNA for the CDR3 is TGTGCCAGCAGCGTAGAGGGTACTAGTCGCGGACCCTACGAGCAGTACTTC.